Listed here are 14 T cell receptor beta chains from one sample, sequenced in a study of blood T cell repertoires in COVID-19. Method: immunoSEQ multiplex PCR; TCRdb's copy keeps in-frame clones and lacks some. The table has 250,000 to 300,000 clones, under 90% seen once. Sequenced input: PBMCs or T cells enriched from blood (not recorded which). All receptors come from a woman aged 40 to 50 who had recovered from COVID-19.

This sequence joins TRBV3-1 (or the pseudogene TRBV3-2) and TRBJ2-2; 11 nucleotides agree with TRBD1. The CDR3 runs to 16 residues. Germline lookup yields CDR1 LGHDT and CDR2 YNNKEL (reference sequence). V shed 4 bases and J 4 bases; nucleotides not matched to a gene: 5. CDR3: CASSRLGQGATGELFF. The CDR3 bases are TGTGCCAGCAGCCGTCTAGGACAGGGGGCCACCGGGGAGCTGTTTTTT.

The chain is built from TRBV19 and TRBJ1-3; D may be TRBD1 (6 bases). The germline gives CDR1 LNHDA, CDR2 SQIVND (reference sequence). V lost 5 bases and J 3 bases, leaving 17 bases between the germline ends. CDR3 size: 16 residues. The CDR3 sequence: CASSGHRDRVGNTIYF. CDR3 in DNA: TGTGCCAGTAGTGGGCACAGGGACCGCGTTGGAAACACCATATATTTT. The entire variable domain, with the rest obtained from reference TRBV19 and TRBJ1-3, is as follows: DGGITQSPKYLFRKEGQNVTLSCEQNLNHDAMYWYRQDPGQGLRLIYYSQIVNDFQKGDIAEGYSVSREKKESFPLTVTSAQKNPTAFYLCASSGHRDRVGNTIYFGEGSWLTVV.

The chain carries TRBV11-2 and TRBJ2-3; D might be TRBD2 (5 bases). Trimming left V 5 bases short and J 4 bases short, with 22 bases between. CDR3 size: 17 residues. Germline V gene data show CDR1 as SGHAT and CDR2 as FQNNGV. In DNA form, the CDR3 reads TGTGCCAGCAGCCTGAACCCCTTAACTAGTTCCCCAGATACGCAGTATTTT. This gives the protein CASSLNPLTSSPDTQYF.

The chain links TRBV7-2 to TRBJ2-3, with D tentatively TRBD1 (6 bases). The CDR3 length is 15 residues. Germline V gene lookup returns CDR1 SGHTA and CDR2 FQGNSA. V lost 1 base, J lost 1 base, and 9 bases lay in between. The CDR3 sequence is CASSLGPGGTDTQYF. The CDR3 DNA reads as TGTGCCAGCAGCTTAGGCCCAGGGGGCACAGATACGCAGTATTTT. Full variable domain (outside the CDR3, taken from reference TRBV7-2 and TRBJ2-3): GAGVSQSPSNKVTEKGKDVELRCDPISGHTALYWYRQSLGQGLEFLIYFQGNSAPDKSGLPSDRFSAERTGGSVSTLTIQRTQQEDSAVYLCASSLGPGGTDTQYFGPGTRLTVL.

The chain employs TRBV25-1 and TRBJ2-1; 8 bases line up with TRBD1. The V gene end was trimmed by 5 bases and the J gene end by 2 bases; junction bases not matched to a gene: 8. In germline, CDR1 is MGHDK, CDR2 SYGVNS. The CDR3 length is 16 residues. Here the CDR3 reads CASSPPTGVTYNEQFF. In nucleotides, the CDR3 is TGTGCCAGCAGTCCGCCGACAGGGGTGACCTACAATGAGCAGTTCTTC.

The chain is built from TRBV18 and TRBJ2-1; 7 nucleotides align to TRBD2. The CDR3 contains 16 residues. V lost 3 bases to trimming and J lost 6 bases; unmatched junction nucleotides: 11. Looked up from germline, CDR1 is KGHSH and CDR2 is LQKENI. The CDR3: CASSPPAGRGSNEQFF. Here the CDR3 DNA reads TGTGCCAGCTCACCGCCCGCGGGGAGGGGAAGCAATGAGCAGTTCTTC.

This chain uses TRBV19 with TRBJ1-1, with D perhaps TRBD1 (5 bases). CDR1 and CDR2 (germline): LNHDA, SQIVND (reference sequence). Trimming pared 6 bases from V and 8 bases from J, leaving 10 bases between. This CDR3 region has 11 residues. CDR3 nucleotides: TGTGCCAGTAGGACAGTTGGAGAAGCTTTCTTT. Encoded protein: CASRTVGEAFF.

The chain uses TRBV25-1 and TRBJ2-2, with TRBD1 matching 7 bases. The CDR3 contains 13 residues. Germline-derived CDR1 and CDR2 are MGHDK and SYGVNS. Losses at the gene ends were 6 bases for V and 6 bases for J; bases not matched to a gene: 4. CDR3 sequence reads: CASRNDRAGELFF. The CDR3 bases are TGTGCCAGCAGAAACGACAGGGCCGGGGAGCTGTTTTTT. Full variable domain (remainder filled in from reference TRBV25-1 and TRBJ2-2): EADIYQTPRYLVIGTGKKITLECSQTMGHDKMYWYQQDPGMELHLIHYSYGVNSTEKGDLSSESTVSRIRTEHFPLTLESARPSHTSQYLCASRNDRAGELFFGEGSRLTVL.

The rearrangement joins TRBV11-2 to TRBJ2-5; 8 nucleotides match TRBD1. V lost 4 bases, J lost 2 bases, and 6 bases stayed unmatched. CDR3 size: 15 residues. Germline CDR1 SGHAT, CDR2 FQNNGV. This CDR3 is CASSYNTGGQETQYF. CDR3 nucleotides: TGTGCCAGCAGCTATAATACAGGGGGGCAAGAGACCCAGTACTTC.

This chain joins TRBV11-1 and TRBJ1-4, with 8 bases identical to TRBD1. CDR1 is SGHAT and CDR2 is FQDESV in the germline V gene (reference sequence). V lost 2 bases to trimming and J lost 4 bases; unmatched junction nucleotides: 3. The CDR3 runs 15 residues. The CDR3 protein is CASSLRTGYNEKLFF. The CDR3 nucleotides read TGTGCCAGCAGCTTACGGACAGGGTATAATGAAAAACTGTTTTTT.

The chain links TRBV5-4 to TRBJ2-5; D possibly corresponds to TRBD2 (6 bases). Trimming stripped 4 bases from V and 1 base from J, with 14 bases between. The length of the CDR3 is 15 residues. Germline V gene lookup returns CDR1 SGHNT and CDR2 YYREEE (reference sequence). The CDR3 sequence is CASSRDSPTQETQYF. The CDR3 bases are TGTGCCAGCAGCCGGGACTCCCCAACCCAAGAGACCCAGTACTTC.

The V call is TRBV7-2, the J call TRBJ1-2, with 7 positions matching TRBD1. The CDR3 sequence is 16 residues long. Germline lookup yields CDR1 SGHTA and CDR2 FQGNSA. V lost 8 bases to trimming and J lost 7 bases; unmatched junction nucleotides: 19. The CDR3 region is CASSTPGGIRGFGYTF. The CDR3 coding sequence is TGTGCCAGCTCGACCCCAGGGGGGATCAGGGGTTTTGGCTACACCTTC.

V and J are TRBV7-2 and TRBJ2-1; the match to TRBD1 covers 11 bases. Germline assignment: CDR1 SGHTA and CDR2 FQGNSA. V trimming: 4 bases; J trimming: 1 base; junction bases outside the gene matches: 12. The CDR3 is 19 amino acids. CDR3 protein: CASSSSDRGLWRSYNEQFF. The CDR3 DNA reads as TGTGCCAGCAGCTCCTCGGACAGGGGGCTCTGGAGGTCCTACAATGAGCAGTTCTTC.

This clone was picked up one time. The chain employs TRBV4-1 and TRBJ1-2, with TRBD1 as a possible D gene (6 bases). The V and J ends lost 1 base and 4 bases respectively, with 13 bases between them. The CDR3 length is 15 residues. Germline V gives CDR1 MGHRA, CDR2 YSYEKL. The CDR3: CASSQGAGGGYGYTF. The CDR3 DNA reads TGCGCCAGCAGCCAAGGGGCGGGGGGCGGCTATGGCTACACCTTC.